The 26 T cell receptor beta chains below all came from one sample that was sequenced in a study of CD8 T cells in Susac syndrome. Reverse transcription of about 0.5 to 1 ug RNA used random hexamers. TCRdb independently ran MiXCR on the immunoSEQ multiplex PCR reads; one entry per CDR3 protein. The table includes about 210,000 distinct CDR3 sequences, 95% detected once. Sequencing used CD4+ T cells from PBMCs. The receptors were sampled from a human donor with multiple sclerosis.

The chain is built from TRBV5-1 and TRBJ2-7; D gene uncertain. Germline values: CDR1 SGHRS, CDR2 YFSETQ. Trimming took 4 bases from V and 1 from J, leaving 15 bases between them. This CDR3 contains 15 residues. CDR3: CASSDRWGRSYEQYF. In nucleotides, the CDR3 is TGCGCCAGCAGCGACCGGTGGGGAAGATCCTACGAGCAGTACTTC.

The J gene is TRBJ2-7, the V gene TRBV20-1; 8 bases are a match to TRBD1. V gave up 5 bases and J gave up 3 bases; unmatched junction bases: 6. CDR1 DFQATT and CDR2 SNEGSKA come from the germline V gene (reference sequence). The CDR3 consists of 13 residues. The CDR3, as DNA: TGCAGTGCTCTCGGACAGGGACGCTACGAGCAGTACTTC. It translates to CSALGQGRYEQYF.

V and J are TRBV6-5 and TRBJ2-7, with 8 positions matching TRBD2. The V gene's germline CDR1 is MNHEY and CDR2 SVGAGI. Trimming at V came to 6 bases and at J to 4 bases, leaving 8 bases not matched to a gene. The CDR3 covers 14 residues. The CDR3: CASRGSGSRYEQYF. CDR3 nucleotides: TGTGCCAGCAGGGGGAGCGGGAGTCGGTACGAGCAGTACTTC.

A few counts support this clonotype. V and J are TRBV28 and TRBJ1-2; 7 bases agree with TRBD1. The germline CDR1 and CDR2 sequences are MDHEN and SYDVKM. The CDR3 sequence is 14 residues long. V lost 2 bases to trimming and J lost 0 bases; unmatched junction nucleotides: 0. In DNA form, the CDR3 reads TGTGCCAGCAGTTTACAGGGGGCTAACTATGGCTACACCTTC. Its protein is CASSLQGANYGYTF.

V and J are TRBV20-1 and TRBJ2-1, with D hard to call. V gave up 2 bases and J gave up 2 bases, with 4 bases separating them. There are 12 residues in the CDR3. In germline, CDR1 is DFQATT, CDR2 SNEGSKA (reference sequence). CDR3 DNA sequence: TGCAGTGCTAGACTACCCTACAATGAGCAGTTCTTC. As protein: CSARLPYNEQFF.

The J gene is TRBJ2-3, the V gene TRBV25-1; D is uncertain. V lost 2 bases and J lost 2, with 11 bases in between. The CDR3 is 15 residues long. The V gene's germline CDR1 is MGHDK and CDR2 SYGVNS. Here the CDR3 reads CASSELHQSTDTQYF. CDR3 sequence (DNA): TGTGCCAGCAGTGAACTCCACCAATCCACAGATACGCAGTATTTT.

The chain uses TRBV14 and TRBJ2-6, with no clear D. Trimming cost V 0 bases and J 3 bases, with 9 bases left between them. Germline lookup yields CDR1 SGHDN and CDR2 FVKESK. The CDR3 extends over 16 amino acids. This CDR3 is CASSQDAEIGANVLTF. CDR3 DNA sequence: TGTGCCAGCAGCCAAGATGCGGAAATTGGGGCCAACGTCCTGACTTTC.

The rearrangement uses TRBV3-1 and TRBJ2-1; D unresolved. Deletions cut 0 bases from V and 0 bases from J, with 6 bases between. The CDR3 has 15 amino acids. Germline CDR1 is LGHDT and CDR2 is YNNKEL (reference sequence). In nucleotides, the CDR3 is TGTGCCAGCAGCCAAGATTGGGCCTCCTACAATGAGCAGTTCTTC. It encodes CASSQDWASYNEQFF.

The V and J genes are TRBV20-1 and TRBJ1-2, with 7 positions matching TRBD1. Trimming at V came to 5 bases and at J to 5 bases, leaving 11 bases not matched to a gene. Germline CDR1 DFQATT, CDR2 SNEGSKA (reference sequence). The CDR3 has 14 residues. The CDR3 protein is CSARLTGVEYGYTF. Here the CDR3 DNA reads TGCAGTGCTCGGCTTACAGGGGTGGAGTATGGCTACACCTTC.

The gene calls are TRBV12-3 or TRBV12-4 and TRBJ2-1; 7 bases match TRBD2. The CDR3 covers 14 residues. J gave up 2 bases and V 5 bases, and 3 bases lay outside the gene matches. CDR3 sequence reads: CASSPGGTYNEQFF. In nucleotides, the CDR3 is TGTGCCAGCAGTCCGGGGGGTACCTACAATGAGCAGTTCTTC.

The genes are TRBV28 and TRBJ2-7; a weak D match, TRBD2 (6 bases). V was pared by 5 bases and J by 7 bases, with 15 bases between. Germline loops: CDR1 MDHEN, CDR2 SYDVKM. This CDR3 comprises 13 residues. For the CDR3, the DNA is TGTGCCAGCAGTGGGCAGGCCCGGGGGGAGCAGTACTTC. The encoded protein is CASSGQARGEQYF.

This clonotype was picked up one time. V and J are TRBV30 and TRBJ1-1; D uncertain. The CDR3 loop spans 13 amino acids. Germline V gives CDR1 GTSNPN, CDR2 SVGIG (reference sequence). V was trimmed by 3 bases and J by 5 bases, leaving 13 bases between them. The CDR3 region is CAWRRPGWTEAFF. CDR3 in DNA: TGTGCCTGGAGGAGGCCTGGGTGGACTGAAGCTTTCTTT.

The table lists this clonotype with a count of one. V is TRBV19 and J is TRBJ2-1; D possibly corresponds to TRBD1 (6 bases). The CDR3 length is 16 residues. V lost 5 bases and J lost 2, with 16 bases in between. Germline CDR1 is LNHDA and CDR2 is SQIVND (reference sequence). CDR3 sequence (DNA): TGTGCCAGTAGTCTGACCAACAGGGTCCCCTACAATGAGCAGTTCTTC. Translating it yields CASSLTNRVPYNEQFF.

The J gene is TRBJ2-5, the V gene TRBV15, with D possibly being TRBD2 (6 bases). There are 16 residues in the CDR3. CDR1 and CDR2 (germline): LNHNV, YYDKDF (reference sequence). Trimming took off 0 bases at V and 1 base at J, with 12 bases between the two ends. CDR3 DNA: TGTGCCACCAGCAGAGATCCGGGCGGGGCCCAAGAGACCCAGTACTTC. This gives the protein CATSRDPGGAQETQYF.

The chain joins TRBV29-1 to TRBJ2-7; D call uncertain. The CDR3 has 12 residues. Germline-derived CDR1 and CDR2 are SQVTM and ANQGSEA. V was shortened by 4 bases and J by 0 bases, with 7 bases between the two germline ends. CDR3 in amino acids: CSVVLPSYEQYF. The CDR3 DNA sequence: TGCAGCGTTGTACTGCCCTCCTACGAGCAGTACTTC.

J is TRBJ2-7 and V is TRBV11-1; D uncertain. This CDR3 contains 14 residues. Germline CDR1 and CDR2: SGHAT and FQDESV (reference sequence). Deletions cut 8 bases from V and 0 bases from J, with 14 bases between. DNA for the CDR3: TGTGCCAGCTCCACGCGGTTTAGCTCCTACGAGCAGTACTTC. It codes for CASSTRFSSYEQYF.

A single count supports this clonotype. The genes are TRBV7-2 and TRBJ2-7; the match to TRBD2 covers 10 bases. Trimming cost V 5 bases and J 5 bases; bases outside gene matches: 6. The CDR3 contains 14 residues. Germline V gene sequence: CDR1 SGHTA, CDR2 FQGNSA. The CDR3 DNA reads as TGTGCCAGCAGCGGAGCCGGACTAGCGGACGAGCAGTACTTC. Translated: CASSGAGLADEQYF.

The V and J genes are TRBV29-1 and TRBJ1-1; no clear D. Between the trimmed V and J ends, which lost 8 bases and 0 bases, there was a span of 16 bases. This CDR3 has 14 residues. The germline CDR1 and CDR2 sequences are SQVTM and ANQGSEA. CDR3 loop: CSWASRPLNTEAFF. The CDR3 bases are TGCAGCTGGGCCAGCCGGCCCCTGAACACTGAAGCTTTCTTT. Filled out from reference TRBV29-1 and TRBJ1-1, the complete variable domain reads SAVISQKPSRDICQRGTSLTIQCQVDSQVTMMFWYRQQPGQSLTLIATANQGSEATYESGFVIDKFPISRPNLTFSTLTVSNMSPEDSSIYLCSWASRPLNTEAFFGQGTRLTVV.

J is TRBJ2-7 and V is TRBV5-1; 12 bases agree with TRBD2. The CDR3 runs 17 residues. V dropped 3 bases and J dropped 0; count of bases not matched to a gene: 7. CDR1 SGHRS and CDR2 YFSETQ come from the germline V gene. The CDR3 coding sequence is TGCGCCAGCAGCTCCTTATGGACTAGCGGGACCTCCTACGAGCAGTACTTC. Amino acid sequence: CASSSLWTSGTSYEQYF.

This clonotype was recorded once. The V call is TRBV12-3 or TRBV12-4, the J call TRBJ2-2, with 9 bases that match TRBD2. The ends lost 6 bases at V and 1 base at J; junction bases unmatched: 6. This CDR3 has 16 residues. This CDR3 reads CASSRGTSRNTGELFF. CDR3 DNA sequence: TGTGCCAGCAGCCGCGGGACTAGCAGGAACACCGGGGAGCTGTTTTTT.

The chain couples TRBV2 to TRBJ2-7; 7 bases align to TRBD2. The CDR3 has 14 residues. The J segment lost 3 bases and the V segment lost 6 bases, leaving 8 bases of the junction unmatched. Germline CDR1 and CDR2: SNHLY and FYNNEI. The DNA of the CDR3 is TGTGCCAGCAGGAGACTAGCCGTCGGCTACGAGCAGTACTTC. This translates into CASRRLAVGYEQYF.

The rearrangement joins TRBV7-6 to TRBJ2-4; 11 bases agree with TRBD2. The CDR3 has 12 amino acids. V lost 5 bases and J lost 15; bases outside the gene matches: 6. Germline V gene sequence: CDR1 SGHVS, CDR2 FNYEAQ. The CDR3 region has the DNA TGTGCCAGCAGCACAGGGACTAGCGGCATGTACTTC. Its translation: CASSTGTSGMYF.

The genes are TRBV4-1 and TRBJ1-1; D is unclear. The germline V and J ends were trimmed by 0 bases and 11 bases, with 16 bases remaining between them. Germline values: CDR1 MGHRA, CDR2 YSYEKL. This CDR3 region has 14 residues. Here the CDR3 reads CASSQDPEKPKAFF. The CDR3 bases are TGCGCCAGCAGCCAAGACCCTGAGAAACCAAAGGCTTTCTTT.

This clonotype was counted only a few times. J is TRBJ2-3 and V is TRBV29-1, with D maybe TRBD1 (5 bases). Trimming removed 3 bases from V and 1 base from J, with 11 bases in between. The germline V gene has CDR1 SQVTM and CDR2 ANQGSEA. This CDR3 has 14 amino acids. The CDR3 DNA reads TGCAGCGTTGAGAAGGGGTTTGGCACAGATACGCAGTATTTT. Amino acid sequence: CSVEKGFGTDTQYF.

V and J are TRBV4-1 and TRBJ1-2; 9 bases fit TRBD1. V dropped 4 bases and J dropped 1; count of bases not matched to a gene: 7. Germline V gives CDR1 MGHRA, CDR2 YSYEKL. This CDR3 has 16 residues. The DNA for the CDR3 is TGCGCCAGCAGCCCGCAACAGGGGGCCATTAACTATGGCTACACCTTC. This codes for CASSPQQGAINYGYTF.

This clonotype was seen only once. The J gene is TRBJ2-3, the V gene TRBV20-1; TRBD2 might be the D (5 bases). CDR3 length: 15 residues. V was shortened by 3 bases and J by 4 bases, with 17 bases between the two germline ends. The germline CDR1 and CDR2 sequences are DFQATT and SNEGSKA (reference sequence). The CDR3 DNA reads TGCAGTGCTAGTGCTCCGGGCCCCGGGGCAGATACGCAGTATTTT. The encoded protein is CSASAPGPGADTQYF.